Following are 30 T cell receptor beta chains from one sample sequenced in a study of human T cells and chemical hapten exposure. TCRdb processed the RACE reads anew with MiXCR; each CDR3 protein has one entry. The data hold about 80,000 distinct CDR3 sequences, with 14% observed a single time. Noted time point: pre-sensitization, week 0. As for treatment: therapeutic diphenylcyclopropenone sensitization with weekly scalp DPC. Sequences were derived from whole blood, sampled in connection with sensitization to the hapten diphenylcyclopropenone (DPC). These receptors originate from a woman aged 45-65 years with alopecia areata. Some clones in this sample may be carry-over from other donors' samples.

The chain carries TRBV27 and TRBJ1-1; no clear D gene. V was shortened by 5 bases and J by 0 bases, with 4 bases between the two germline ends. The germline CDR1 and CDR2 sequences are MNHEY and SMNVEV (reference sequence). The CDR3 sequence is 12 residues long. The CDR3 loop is CASSDMNTEAFF. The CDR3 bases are TGTGCCAGCAGTGATATGAACACTGAAGCTTTCTTT.

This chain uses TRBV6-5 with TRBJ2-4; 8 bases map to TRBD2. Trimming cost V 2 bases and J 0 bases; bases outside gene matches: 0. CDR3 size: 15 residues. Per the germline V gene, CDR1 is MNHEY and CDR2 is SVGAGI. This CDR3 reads CASSYLAGAKNIQYF. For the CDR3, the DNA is TGTGCCAGCAGTTACCTAGCGGGAGCCAAAAACATTCAGTACTTC.

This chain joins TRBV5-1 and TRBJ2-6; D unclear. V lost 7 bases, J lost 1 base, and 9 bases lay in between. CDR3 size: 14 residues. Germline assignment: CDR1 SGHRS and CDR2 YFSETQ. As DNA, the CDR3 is TGCGCCAGCGGTGTTGATTCTGGGGCCAACGTCCTGACTTTC. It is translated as CASGVDSGANVLTF.

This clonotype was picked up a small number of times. The CDR3 bases are TGTGCCAGCAGCCCCGGACAGGGAGTGGAGCCCCAGCATTTT. Translated: CASSPGQGVEPQHF. V gene TRBV7-2 combines with J gene TRBJ1-5, with 8 bases fitting TRBD1. CDR3 length: 14 amino acids. Germline V gene data show CDR1 as SGHTA and CDR2 as FQGNSA. Trimming took 5 bases from V and 8 from J; bases not matched to a gene: 8.

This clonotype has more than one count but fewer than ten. The CDR3 reads CASSLVVRTRGTDTQYF. DNA for the CDR3: TGTGCCAGCAGCTTAGTGGTACGAACCAGGGGCACAGATACGCAGTATTTT. The V call is TRBV11-2, the J call TRBJ2-3; tentative D call: TRBD1 (5 bases). This CDR3 region has 17 residues. CDR1 SGHAT and CDR2 FQNNGV come from the germline V gene. Trimming shortened V by 1 base and J by 1 base, and 15 bases separated the two germline ends.

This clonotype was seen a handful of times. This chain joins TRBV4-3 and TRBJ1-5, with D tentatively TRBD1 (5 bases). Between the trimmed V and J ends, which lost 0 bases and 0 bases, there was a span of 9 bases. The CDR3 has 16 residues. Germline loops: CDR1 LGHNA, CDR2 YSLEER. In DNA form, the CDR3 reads TGCGCCAGCAGCCAAGATTGGGACGATAGCAATCAGCCCCAGCATTTT. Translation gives CASSQDWDDSNQPQHF.

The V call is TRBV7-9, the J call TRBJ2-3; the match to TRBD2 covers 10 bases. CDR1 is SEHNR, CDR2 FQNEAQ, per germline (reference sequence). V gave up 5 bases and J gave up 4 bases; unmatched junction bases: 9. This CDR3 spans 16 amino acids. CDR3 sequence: CASSPGLARVADTQYF. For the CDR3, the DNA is TGTGCCAGCAGCCCGGGACTAGCGAGAGTAGCAGATACGCAGTATTTT.

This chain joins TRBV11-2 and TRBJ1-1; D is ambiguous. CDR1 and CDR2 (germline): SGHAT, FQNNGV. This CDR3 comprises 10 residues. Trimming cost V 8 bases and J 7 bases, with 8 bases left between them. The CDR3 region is CASSAREAFF. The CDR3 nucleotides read TGTGCCAGCTCAGCTCGTGAAGCTTTCTTT. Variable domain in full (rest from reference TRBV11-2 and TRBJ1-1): EAGVAQSPRYKIIEKRQSVAFWCNPISGHATLYWYQQILGQGPKLLIQFQNNGVVDDSQLPKDRFSAERLKGVDSTLKIQPAKLEDSAVYLCASSAREAFFGQGTRLTVV.

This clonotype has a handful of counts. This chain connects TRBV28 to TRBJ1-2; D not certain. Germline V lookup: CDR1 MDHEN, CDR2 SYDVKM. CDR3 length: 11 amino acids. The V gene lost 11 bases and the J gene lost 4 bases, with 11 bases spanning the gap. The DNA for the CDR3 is TGTGCCGCGACAACTGGCTATGGCTACACCTTC. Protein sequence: CAATTGYGYTF.

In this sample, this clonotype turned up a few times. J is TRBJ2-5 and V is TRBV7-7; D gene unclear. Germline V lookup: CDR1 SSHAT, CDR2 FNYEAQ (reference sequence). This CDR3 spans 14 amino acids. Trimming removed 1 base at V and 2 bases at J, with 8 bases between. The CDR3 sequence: CASSLDPSQETQYF. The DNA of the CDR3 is TGTGCCAGCAGCTTAGATCCGAGTCAAGAGACCCAGTACTTC.

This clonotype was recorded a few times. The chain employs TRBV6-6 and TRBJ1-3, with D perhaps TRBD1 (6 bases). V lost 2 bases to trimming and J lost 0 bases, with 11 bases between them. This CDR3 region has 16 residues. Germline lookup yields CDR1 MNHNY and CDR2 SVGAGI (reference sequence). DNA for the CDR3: TGTGCCAGCAGTTACGAAGGGGGACTCTCTGGAAACACCATATATTTT. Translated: CASSYEGGLSGNTIYF.

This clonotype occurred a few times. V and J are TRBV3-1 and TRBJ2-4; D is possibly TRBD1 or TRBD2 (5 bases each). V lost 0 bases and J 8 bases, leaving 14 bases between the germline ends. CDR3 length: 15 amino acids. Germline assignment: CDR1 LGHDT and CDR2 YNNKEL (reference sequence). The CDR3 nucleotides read TGTGCCAGCAGCCAAGATTTTCAGGGACCCGACATTCAGTACTTC. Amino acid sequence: CASSQDFQGPDIQYF.

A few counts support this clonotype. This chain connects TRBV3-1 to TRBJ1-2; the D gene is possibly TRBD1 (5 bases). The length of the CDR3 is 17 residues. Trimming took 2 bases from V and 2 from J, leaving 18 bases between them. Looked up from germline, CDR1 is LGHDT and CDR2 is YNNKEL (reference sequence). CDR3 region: CASSQFRDYQRNYGYTF. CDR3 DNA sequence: TGTGCCAGCAGCCAATTCCGGGACTACCAGAGGAACTATGGCTACACCTTC.

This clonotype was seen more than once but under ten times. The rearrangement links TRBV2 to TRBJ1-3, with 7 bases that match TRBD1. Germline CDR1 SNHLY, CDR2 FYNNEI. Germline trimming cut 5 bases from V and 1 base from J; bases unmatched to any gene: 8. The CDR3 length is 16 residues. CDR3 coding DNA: TGTGCCAGCAGTCCTATAGACAGGGTTTCTGGAAACACCATATATTTT. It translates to CASSPIDRVSGNTIYF. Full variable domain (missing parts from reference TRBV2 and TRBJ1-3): EPEVTQTPSHQVTQMGQEVILRCVPISNHLYFYWYRQILGQKVEFLVSFYNNEISEKSEIFDDQFSVERPDGSNFTLKIRSTKLEDSAMYFCASSPIDRVSGNTIYFGEGSWLTVV.

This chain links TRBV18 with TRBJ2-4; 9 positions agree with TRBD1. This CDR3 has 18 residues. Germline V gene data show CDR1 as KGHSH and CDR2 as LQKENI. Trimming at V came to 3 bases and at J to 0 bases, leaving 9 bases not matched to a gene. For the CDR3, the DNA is TGTGCCAGCTCACCTTTGGGACAGGGCAACCGAGCCAAAAACATTCAGTACTTC. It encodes CASSPLGQGNRAKNIQYF.

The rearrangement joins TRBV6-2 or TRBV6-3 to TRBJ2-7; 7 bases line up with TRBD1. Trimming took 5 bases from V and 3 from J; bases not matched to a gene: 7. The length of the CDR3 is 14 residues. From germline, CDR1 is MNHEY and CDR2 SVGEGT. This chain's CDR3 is CASSPSTGVYEQYF. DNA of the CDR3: TGTGCCAGCAGTCCCTCCACAGGGGTCTACGAGCAGTACTTC.

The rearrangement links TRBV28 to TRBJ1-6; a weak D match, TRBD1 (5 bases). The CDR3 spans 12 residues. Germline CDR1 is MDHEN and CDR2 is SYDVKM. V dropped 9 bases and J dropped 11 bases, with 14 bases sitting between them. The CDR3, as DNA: TGTGCCAGTATGGACATCCTAGCACCCCTCCACTTT. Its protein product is CASMDILAPLHF.

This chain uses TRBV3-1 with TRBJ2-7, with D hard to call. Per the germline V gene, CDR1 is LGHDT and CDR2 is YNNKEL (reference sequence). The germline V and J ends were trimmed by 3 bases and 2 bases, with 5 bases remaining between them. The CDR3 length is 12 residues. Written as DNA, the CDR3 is TGTGCCAGCAGCCAGCAAACCTACGAGCAGTACTTC. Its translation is CASSQQTYEQYF.

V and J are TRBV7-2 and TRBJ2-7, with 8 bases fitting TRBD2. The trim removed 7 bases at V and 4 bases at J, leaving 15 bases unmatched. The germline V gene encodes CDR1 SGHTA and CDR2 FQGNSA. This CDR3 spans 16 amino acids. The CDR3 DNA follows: TGTGCCAGCAACACGAGCCCCGGGACTAGTAGGTACGAGCAGTACTTC. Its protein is CASNTSPGTSRYEQYF.

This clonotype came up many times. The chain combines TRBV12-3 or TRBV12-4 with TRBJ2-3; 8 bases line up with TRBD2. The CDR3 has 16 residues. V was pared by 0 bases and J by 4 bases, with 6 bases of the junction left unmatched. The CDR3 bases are TGTGCCAGCAGTTTAGCGATTAGCGGGAACGCAGATACGCAGTATTTT. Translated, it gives CASSLAISGNADTQYF.

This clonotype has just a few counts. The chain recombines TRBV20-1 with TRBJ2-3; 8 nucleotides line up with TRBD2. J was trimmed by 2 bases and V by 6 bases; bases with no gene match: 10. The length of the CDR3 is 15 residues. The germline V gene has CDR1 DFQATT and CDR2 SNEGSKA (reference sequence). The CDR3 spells CSARPSGPYTDTQYF. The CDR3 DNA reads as TGCAGTGCCCGTCCTAGCGGGCCATACACAGATACGCAGTATTTT.

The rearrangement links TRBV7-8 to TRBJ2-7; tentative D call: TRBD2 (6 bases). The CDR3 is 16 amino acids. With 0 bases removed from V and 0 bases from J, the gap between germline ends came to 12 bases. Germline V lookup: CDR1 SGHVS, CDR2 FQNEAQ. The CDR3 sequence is CASSLAGGGFSYEQYF. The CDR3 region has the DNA TGTGCCAGCAGCTTAGCTGGGGGAGGTTTCTCCTACGAGCAGTACTTC.

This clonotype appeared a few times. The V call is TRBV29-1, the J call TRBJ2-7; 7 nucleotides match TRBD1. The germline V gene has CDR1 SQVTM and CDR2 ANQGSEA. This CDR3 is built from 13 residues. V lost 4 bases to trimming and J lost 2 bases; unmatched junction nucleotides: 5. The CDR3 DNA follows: TGCAGCGTTGTATGGGACAGCGCCTACGAGCAGTACTTC. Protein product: CSVVWDSAYEQYF.

In DNA form, the CDR3 reads TGTGCCAGCAGTTACTCGACCCTCATCCGGCCCCCGTACTCACCCCTCCACTTT. Translated, it gives CASSYSTLIRPPYSPLHF. The V gene is TRBV6-5, the J gene TRBJ1-6, with D unclear. The CDR3 loop spans 18 amino acids. V was clipped by 0 bases and J by 10 bases, with 22 bases between them. The germline V gene encodes CDR1 MNHEY and CDR2 SVGAGI.

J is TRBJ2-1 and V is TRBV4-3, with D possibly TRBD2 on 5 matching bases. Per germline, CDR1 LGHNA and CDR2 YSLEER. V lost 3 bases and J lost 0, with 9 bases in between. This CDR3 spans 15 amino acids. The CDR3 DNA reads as TGCGCCAGCAGCCACCGCACTAGCTCCTACAATGAGCAGTTCTTC. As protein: CASSHRTSSYNEQFF.

The CDR3 region has the DNA TGCAGCGTTCCACTAGCGGGAGGGGACAATGAGCAGTTCTTC. Its protein product is CSVPLAGGDNEQFF. The chain is built from TRBV29-1 and TRBJ2-1; 13 nucleotides match TRBD2. Germline V gives CDR1 SQVTM, CDR2 ANQGSEA. The CDR3 is 14 amino acids. After removal of 5 bases from V and 5 bases from J, the junction contained 3 bases not matched to a gene.

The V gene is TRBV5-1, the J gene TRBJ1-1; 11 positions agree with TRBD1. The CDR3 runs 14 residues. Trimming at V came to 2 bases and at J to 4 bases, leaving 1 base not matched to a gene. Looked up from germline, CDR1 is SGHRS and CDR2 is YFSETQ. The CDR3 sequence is CASSFGTGGTEAFF. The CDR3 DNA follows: TGCGCCAGCAGCTTTGGGACAGGGGGCACTGAAGCTTTCTTT.

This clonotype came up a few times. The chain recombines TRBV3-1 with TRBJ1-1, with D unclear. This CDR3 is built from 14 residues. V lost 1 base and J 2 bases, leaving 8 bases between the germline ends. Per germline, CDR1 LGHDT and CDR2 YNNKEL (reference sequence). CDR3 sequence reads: CASSQVVGNTEAFF. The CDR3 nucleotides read TGTGCCAGCAGCCAAGTTGTAGGAAACACTGAAGCTTTCTTT.

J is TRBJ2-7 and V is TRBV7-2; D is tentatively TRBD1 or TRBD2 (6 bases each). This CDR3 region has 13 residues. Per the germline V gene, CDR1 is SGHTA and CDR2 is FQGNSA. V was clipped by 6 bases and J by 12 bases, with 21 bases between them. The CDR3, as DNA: TGTGCCAGCAGTACCTCCGGGGGCTCACGGGGGTACTTC. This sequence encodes CASSTSGGSRGYF. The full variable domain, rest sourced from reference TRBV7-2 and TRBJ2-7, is GAGVSQSPSNKVTEKGKDVELRCDPISGHTALYWYRQSLGQGLEFLIYFQGNSAPDKSGLPSDRFSAERTGGSVSTLTIQRTQQEDSAVYLCASSTSGGSRGYFGPGTRLTVT.

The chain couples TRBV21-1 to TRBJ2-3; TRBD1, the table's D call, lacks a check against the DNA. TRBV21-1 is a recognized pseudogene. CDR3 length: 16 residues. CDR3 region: CASSYSQQQDQDTQYF. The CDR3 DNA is TGTGCCAGCAGCTACTCACAACAACAGGACCAAGATACGCAGTATTTT.